This T cell receptor beta chain was retrieved from a study of Graves' ophthalmopathy and Graves' hyperthyroidism. Background on the study: The blood sample was drawn at first diagnosis and before any treatment. Whole-study results and caveats: Using 13 signatures, a model distinguished ophthalmopathy from stable hyperthyroidism, reaching around 87% sensitivity and 80% to 83% specificity. Most thyroid-expanded clonotypes exceeding 0.001 frequency were also found in blood.

Where ophthalmopathy was present, donors had moderate-to-severe activity, CAS ≥3, NOSPECS ≥4 and duration under 3 months. The CDR3 has 16 residues. V shed 1 base and J shed 8 bases, with 17 bases lying between them. Germline V lookup: CDR1 SNHLY, CDR2 FYNNEI. This clonotype came up many times. What it binds is not known. The study amplified TCR beta CDR3 regions using RNA transcripts. First-round RT-PCR employed HTBI primers, with a second-round multiplex PCR after it. TCRdb recomputed calls from the multiplex PCR reads with MiXCR, one row per CDR3 protein. The sample gives 740,000 or so distinct CDR3 sequences, approximately 40% of which show up once; 44% is in the top ten.

Sequencing input: peripheral blood. The sequence was obtained from an adult man with Graves' ophthalmopathy. The chain couples TRBV2 to TRBJ1-4; no clear D. The CDR3 loop is CASSEGRLFGREKLFF. The CDR3 bases are TGTGCCAGCAGTGAAGGAAGACTCTTTGGAAGGGAAAAACTGTTTTTT.